Each of the 6 T cell receptor beta chains below was sequenced from the same sample in a study of glioma-infiltrating T cells. The iRepertoire nested amplicon-rescue multiplex PCR amplified TCR alpha and beta CDR3s from RNA. In TCRdb, the multiplex PCR reads were re-called with MiXCR into one record per CDR3 protein. The table lists about 130,000 distinct CDR3 sequences, 24% of them singletons. The sequenced sample was glioma tissue, nonneoplastic brain tissue, or PBMCs (not recorded which). These receptor sequences come from a human donor with low-grade glioma or glioblastoma, undergoing nonglioma brain surgery, or in good health (not recorded which).

Comments on this clonotype: At one end, the junction sequence differs from germline, possibly due to a read error. The chain uses TRBV4-2 and TRBJ1-1, with a tentative D call TRBD1 (5 bases). The length of the CDR3 is 14 residues. Germline assignment: CDR1 LGHNA and CDR2 YNFKEQ. CDR3 residues: CASSRGTGNTGAFF. CDR3 bases: TGTGCCAGCAGCCGAGGGACGGGGAACACTGGAGCTTTCTTT.

CDR3 loop: CASSLEPDTQYF. CDR3 DNA: TGTGCCAGCAGCTTAGAACCGGATACGCAGTATTTT. This rearrangement joins TRBV7-9 to TRBJ2-3; D unclear. The CDR3 extends over 12 amino acids. V shed 1 base and J shed 6 bases, with 5 bases lying between them. CDR1 is SEHNR and CDR2 is FQNEAQ in the germline V gene (reference sequence).

The V gene is TRBV18, the J gene TRBJ2-7; 8 bases agree with TRBD1. Trimming took 4 bases from V and 3 from J; bases not matched to a gene: 5. The CDR3 consists of 14 residues. Germline CDR1 is KGHSH and CDR2 is LQKENI. The CDR3: CASSLGTGVYEQYV. In nucleotides, the CDR3 is TGTGCCAGCTCACTTGGGACAGGTGTCTACGAGCAGTACGTC.

The rearrangement joins TRBV4-1 to TRBJ2-1; TRBD1 is a possible D gene (5 bases). Germline V gene lookup returns CDR1 MGHRA and CDR2 YSYEKL. The CDR3 totals 18 residues. V lost 0 bases and J 3 bases, leaving 18 bases between the germline ends. CDR3 protein: CASSQEVPARAFYNEQFF. The CDR3 DNA is TGCGCCAGCAGCCAAGAGGTTCCGGCCAGGGCCTTCTACAATGAGCAGTTCTTC.

The chain recombines TRBV7-9 with TRBJ2-3, with 9 positions matching TRBD2. Germline-derived CDR1 and CDR2 are SEHNR and FQNEAQ (reference sequence). The CDR3 extends over 15 amino acids. After removal of 2 bases from V and 4 bases from J, the junction contained 4 bases not matched to a gene. For the CDR3, the DNA is TGTGCCAGCAGCTTACGCGGGGGGGCGGCAGATACGCAGTATTTT. It yields the protein CASSLRGGAADTQYF.

The rearrangement links TRBV6-6 to TRBJ2-5; 8 positions agree with TRBD2. The germline V gene encodes CDR1 MNHNY and CDR2 SVGAGI (reference sequence). The CDR3 runs to 15 residues. V lost 2 bases and J lost 2; bases outside the gene matches: 4. CDR3 residues: CASSYVGTRQETQYF. The CDR3 coding sequence is TGTGCCAGCAGTTACGTCGGGACTAGACAAGAGACCCAGTACTTC.